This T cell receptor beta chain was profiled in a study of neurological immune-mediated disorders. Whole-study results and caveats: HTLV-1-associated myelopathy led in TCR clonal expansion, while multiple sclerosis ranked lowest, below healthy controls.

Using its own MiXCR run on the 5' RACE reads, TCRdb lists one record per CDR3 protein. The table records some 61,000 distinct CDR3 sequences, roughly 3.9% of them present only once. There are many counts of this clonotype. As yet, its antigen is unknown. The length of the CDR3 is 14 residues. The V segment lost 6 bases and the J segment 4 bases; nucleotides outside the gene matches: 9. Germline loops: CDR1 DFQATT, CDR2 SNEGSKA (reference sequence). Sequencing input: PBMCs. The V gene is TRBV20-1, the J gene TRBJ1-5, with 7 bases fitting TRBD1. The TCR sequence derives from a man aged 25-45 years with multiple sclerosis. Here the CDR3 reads CSAQRDSQNQPQHF. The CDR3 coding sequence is TGCAGTGCCCAGCGGGACAGCCAAAATCAGCCCCAGCATTTT.